This T cell receptor (beta chain) was sequenced in a study of CD8+CD57+ T cells in acquired aplastic anemia. About the research overall: An average of roughly 3 ug of DNA was obtained from sorted CD4+ and CD8+ cells.

Investigators profiled TCR beta VDJ and CDR3 from genomic DNA template. TCRdb reprocessed the reads with MiXCR, giving one entry per CDR3 protein. Seen here are roughly 180,000 distinct CDR3 sequences, 64% observed once, and the top ten hold around 42%. The CDR3 is 13 amino acids. With V trimmed by 5 bases and J by 4 bases, 3 bases remained unmatched. Looked up from germline, CDR1 is SGHAT and CDR2 is FQNNGV. The TCR was taken from a human donor with severe aplastic anemia or a healthy control (not recorded which). The sequenced material came from sorted CD4+, CD8+, or CD8+CD57+ T cells (not recorded which) from PBMCs. The chain recombines TRBV11-2 with TRBJ2-3, with 7 bases aligning to TRBD1. The CDR3 reads CASSNQGADTQYF. The CDR3 DNA reads TGTGCCAGCAGCAACCAGGGGGCAGATACGCAGTATTTT.